Below, 23 T cell receptor beta chains from the same sample are listed, as sequenced in a study of T cell responses to AZD1222 COVID-19 vaccine. TCRdb's copy holds only in-frame clones and misses some; the assay was immunoSEQ multiplex PCR. This repertoire shows roughly 140,000 clones, under 95% found once; its top ten account for 5%. Specimen: peripheral blood, collected on day 0 of AZD1222 vaccination. The source of these receptors is an adult in good health.

V usage is TRBV7-2 and J usage is TRBJ1-4, with 8 bases identical to TRBD1. From germline, CDR1 is SGHTA and CDR2 FQGNSA. J gave up 8 bases and V 1 base, and 3 bases lay outside the gene matches. The CDR3 totals 14 residues. The DNA for the CDR3 is TGTGCCAGCAGCTTAGAACCAGGGGGCGAAAAACTGTTTTTT. Translated: CASSLEPGGEKLFF.

The chain employs TRBV6-1 and TRBJ1-5; no clear D. Between the trimmed V and J ends, which lost 2 bases and 6 bases, there was a span of 11 bases. The CDR3 spans 14 residues. Germline values: CDR1 MNHNS, CDR2 SASEGT. In DNA, the CDR3 is TGTGCCAGCAGTGAATTGGGGTTCGCTCAGCCCCAGCATTTT. Amino acids: CASSELGFAQPQHF.

CDR3 region: CASSIMEETQYF. The CDR3 DNA reads TGTGCCAGTAGTATAATGGAAGAGACCCAGTACTTC. The rearrangement uses TRBV19 and TRBJ2-5; D is ambiguous. The V end was cut by 2 bases, the J end by 3 bases, with 4 bases between. The CDR3 sequence is 12 residues long. The germline V gene has CDR1 LNHDA and CDR2 SQIVND (reference sequence).

The chain recombines TRBV29-1 with TRBJ2-7; 9 nucleotides match TRBD2. Per germline, CDR1 SQVTM and CDR2 ANQGSEA. The CDR3 runs 13 residues. The V and J ends lost 3 bases and 3 bases, in that order; junction bases with no gene match: 3. Here the CDR3 DNA reads TGCAGCGTTGAGGTAGCGGGGGACTACGAGCAGTACTTC. It translates to CSVEVAGDYEQYF.

This clone has only one observation. In DNA, the CDR3 is TGTGCCTGGAGTGGCGGGATTAGGGGCACCGGGGAGCTGTTTTTT. Translated: CAWSGGIRGTGELFF. V and J are TRBV30 and TRBJ2-2, with D possibly TRBD2 on 6 matching bases. Germline assignment: CDR1 GTSNPN and CDR2 SVGIG (reference sequence). The CDR3 has 15 amino acids. Trimming cost V 1 base and J 4 bases, with 13 bases left between them.

The chain couples TRBV6-5 to TRBJ1-5; D gene uncertain. The germline V gene has CDR1 MNHEY and CDR2 SVGAGI. V was cut by 0 bases and J by 6 bases, with 9 bases left in between. The CDR3 is made up of 14 amino acids. DNA of the CDR3: TGTGCCAGCAGTTACTCAGGGAGTGGTCAGCCCCAGCATTTT. Translating gives CASSYSGSGQPQHF.

V usage is TRBV4-3 and J usage is TRBJ2-1; 14 bases fit TRBD2. CDR3 length equals 15 residues. After removal of 4 bases from V and 9 bases from J, the junction contained 5 bases not matched to a gene. Germline loops: CDR1 LGHNA, CDR2 YSLEER. CDR3 nucleotide sequence: TGCGCCAGCAGCCCCGGACTAGCGGGAGGCACTGAGCAGTTCTTC. It is translated as CASSPGLAGGTEQFF.

The J gene is TRBJ2-2, the V gene TRBV28, with D unclear. The CDR3 has 14 amino acids. V gave up 4 bases and J gave up 4 bases, with 10 bases separating them. The germline gives CDR1 MDHEN, CDR2 SYDVKM. The CDR3 reads CASSSTPRTGELFF. As DNA, the CDR3 is TGTGCCAGCAGTTCGACACCCCGCACCGGGGAGCTGTTTTTT.

The chain is built from TRBV27 and TRBJ2-2, with TRBD1 matching over 11 bases. CDR1 and CDR2 (germline): MNHEY, SMNVEV (reference sequence). Losses at the gene ends were 2 bases for V and 6 bases for J; bases not matched to a gene: 2. This CDR3 comprises 15 residues. The CDR3 nucleotides read TGTGCCAGCAGTTTAGGACAGGGGGCCTCCGGGGAGCTGTTTTTT. Translation: CASSLGQGASGELFF.

This clone showed up just a few times. This chain links TRBV6-5 with TRBJ1-5; D ambiguous. Germline lookup yields CDR1 MNHEY and CDR2 SVGAGI. V was cut by 0 bases and J by 5 bases, with 11 bases left in between. The CDR3 loop spans 15 amino acids. The CDR3 loop reads CASSYSLSGDQPQHF. DNA for the CDR3: TGTGCCAGCAGTTACTCGCTATCGGGAGATCAGCCCCAGCATTTT.

V gene TRBV3-1 (or the pseudogene TRBV3-2) combines with J gene TRBJ2-3, with TRBD1 identical over 7 bases. There are 16 residues in the CDR3. V lost 0 bases and J lost 2; bases outside the gene matches: 5. From germline, CDR1 is LGHDT and CDR2 YNNKEL (reference sequence). CDR3: CASSQDLTGTTDTQYF. As DNA, the CDR3 is TGTGCCAGCAGCCAAGACCTGACAGGGACCACAGATACGCAGTATTTT.

The genes are TRBV4-2 and TRBJ1-2, with 8 bases lining up with TRBD1. V shed 4 bases, J shed 11 bases, and the junction held 6 bases outside the gene matches. CDR3 length equals 12 residues. Germline loops: CDR1 LGHNA, CDR2 YNFKEQ. CDR3 sequence: CASSPRTGHYTF. The CDR3 DNA sequence: TGTGCCAGCAGCCCTCGGACAGGGCATTACACCTTC.

The chain joins TRBV5-8 to TRBJ2-7; TRBD2 agrees at 9 bases. This CDR3 region has 15 residues. Losses at the gene ends were 5 bases for V and 5 bases for J; bases not matched to a gene: 11. Germline V CDR1 and CDR2: SGHTS, YDEGEE. This CDR3 reads CASRRPGLAIHEQYF. The CDR3 nucleotides read TGTGCCAGCAGACGCCCGGGACTAGCAATCCACGAGCAGTACTTC.

The chain combines TRBV10-3 with TRBJ1-2, with D maybe TRBD1 (6 bases). The germline V gene has CDR1 ENHRY and CDR2 SYGVKD. The CDR3 contains 17 residues. V was clipped by 3 bases and J by 3 bases, with 20 bases between them. The chain's CDR3 is CAISERGGPLGDYGYTF. CDR3 nucleotide sequence: TGTGCCATCAGTGAAAGAGGGGGGCCCCTGGGCGACTATGGCTACACCTTC.

The rearrangement uses TRBV5-1 and TRBJ1-1; 10 positions agree with TRBD1. Germline V gene lookup returns CDR1 SGHRS and CDR2 YFSETQ. The CDR3 spans 16 residues. With 3 bases clipped from V and 3 bases from J, the junction kept 8 bases outside the gene matches. The CDR3 DNA follows: TGCGCCAGCAGCTACCCCCGGACAGGGGGATACACTGAAGCTTTCTTT. Its translation is CASSYPRTGGYTEAFF.

This clone was found once. V gene TRBV7-6 combines with J gene TRBJ1-1; D remains unclear. V was pared by 4 bases and J by 1 base, with 7 bases between. Germline V gives CDR1 SGHVS, CDR2 FNYEAQ. CDR3 size: 13 residues. CDR3 bases: TGTGCCAGCAGCTCCGGTGGGAACACTGAAGCTTTCTTT. This sequence encodes CASSSGGNTEAFF.

This clone occurred many times. The CDR3 here is CASSLTGDEQFF. In DNA, the CDR3 is TGTGCCAGCAGCTTGACAGGGGATGAGCAGTTCTTC. V is TRBV7-9 and J is TRBJ2-1, with TRBD1 identical over 8 bases. Germline values: CDR1 SEHNR, CDR2 FQNEAQ (reference sequence). The V segment lost 3 bases and the J segment 8 bases; nucleotides outside the gene matches: 0. CDR3 length: 12 amino acids.

The genes are TRBV6-5 and TRBJ1-5, with D uncertain. Trimming left V 2 bases short and J 6 bases short, with 8 bases between. The CDR3 is 13 residues long. CDR1 is MNHEY and CDR2 is SVGAGI in the germline V gene. The CDR3 region has the DNA TGTGCCAGCAGTTACAAAGTACTTCAGCCCCAGCATTTT. Translation: CASSYKVLQPQHF.

V is TRBV28 and J is TRBJ1-3; D remains unclear. The CDR3 length is 11 residues. The V end was cut by 7 bases, the J end by 4 bases, with 5 bases between. Per germline, CDR1 MDHEN and CDR2 SYDVKM. This chain's CDR3 is CASNLGNTIYF. Written as DNA, the CDR3 is TGTGCCAGCAACCTCGGAAACACCATATATTTT.

This chain links TRBV6-6 with TRBJ2-3; 13 nucleotides agree with TRBD2. CDR1 is MNHNY, CDR2 SVGAGI, per germline (reference sequence). V lost 5 bases, J lost 0 bases, and 14 bases stayed unmatched. CDR3 length: 20 residues. This CDR3 reads CASSPGTSGIMGASTDTQYF. CDR3 DNA sequence: TGTGCCAGCAGTCCCGGGACTAGCGGGATTATGGGGGCTAGCACAGATACGCAGTATTTT.

The chain carries TRBV5-5 and TRBJ1-6; TRBD1 matches at 8 bases. V lost 0 bases to trimming and J lost 9 bases; unmatched junction nucleotides: 17. The CDR3 totals 19 residues. Per germline, CDR1 SGHKS and CDR2 YYEKEE (reference sequence). In DNA form, the CDR3 reads TGTGCCAGCAGCTTGGGCCCCGGGACAGGAGGCTATTGGGGTTCACCCCTCCACTTT. Translated: CASSLGPGTGGYWGSPLHF. Full variable domain (remainder filled in from reference TRBV5-5 and TRBJ1-6): DAGVTQSPTHLIKTRGQQVTLRCSPISGHKSVSWYQQVLGQGPQFIFQYYEKEERGRGNFPDRFSARQFPNYSSELNVNALLLGDSALYLCASSLGPGTGGYWGSPLHFGNGTRLTVT.

The chain uses TRBV6-5 and TRBJ1-1; unclear D gene. The germline V and J ends were trimmed by 0 bases and 10 bases, with 15 bases remaining between them. The CDR3 has 14 amino acids. The germline V gene has CDR1 MNHEY and CDR2 SVGAGI. The CDR3 bases are TGTGCCAGCAGTTACTCGAAAGTTACCGGCGGAGCTTTCTTT. Protein sequence: CASSYSKVTGGAFF.

The table lists this clone with a few counts. The chain has TRBV24-1 and TRBJ2-7; 8 nucleotides agree with TRBD1. This CDR3 region has 13 residues. Germline lookup yields CDR1 KGHDR and CDR2 SFDVKD. V lost 4 bases, J lost 2 bases, and 0 bases stayed unmatched. CDR3 amino acids: CATSETGAYEQYF. CDR3 bases: TGTGCCACCAGTGAGACAGGGGCCTACGAGCAGTACTTC.